This T cell receptor beta chain was found in a study of response to subunit inactivated influenza vaccine. Study outcomes and limitations: Only a handful of new T cells, the authors suggested, are recruited with each seasonal influenza vaccination.

The CDR3 contains 15 residues. Germline assignment: CDR1 MDHEN and CDR2 SYDVKM. Worth noting for this clonotype: What it recognizes is unknown. The germline gene is not matched at one end of the junction; a read error may be the cause.

TCRdb called the RT-PCR reads again in MiXCR, with one record for every CDR3 protein. Found here are about 190,000 distinct CDR3 sequences, roughly 14% of them singletons; the top ten hold under 30%. The starting material was CD8+ T cells sorted from PBMCs, obtained 5 to 6 days after vaccination. This TCR came from a man aged 50-60 years who received an inactivated influenza vaccine. The V call is TRBV28, the J call TRBJ2-7; D might be TRBD2 (5 bases). The CDR3 protein is CASSRPPGISYEEYF. CDR3 DNA: TGTGCCAGCAGTCGTCCTCCCGGGATTTCCTACGAGGAGTACTTC.